The present T cell receptor beta chain was sequenced within a study of T cells in Graves' hyperthyroidism and ophthalmopathy. Amplified regions were TCR beta CDR3 sequences from RNA transcripts. First-round RT-PCR with HTBI primers amplified the TCR CDR3 region. Using its own MiXCR run on the multiplex PCR reads, TCRdb lists one record per CDR3 protein. The sample lists about 400,000 distinct CDR3 sequences, about 15% seen once, with around a third in the top ten. V dropped 4 bases and J dropped 0; count of bases not matched to a gene: 12. Germline CDR1 is SGDLS and CDR2 is YYNGEE. CDR3 length: 19 amino acids.

Sequenced input: blood. The sequence came from a woman younger than 45 with Graves' hyperthyroidism. This sequence joins TRBV9 and TRBJ2-6, with TRBD1 identical over 8 bases. In DNA form, the CDR3 reads TGTGCCAGCAGCTCACACAGGGGGAAAGCCTACTCTGGGGCCAACGTCCTGACTTTC. It is translated as CASSSHRGKAYSGANVLTF.